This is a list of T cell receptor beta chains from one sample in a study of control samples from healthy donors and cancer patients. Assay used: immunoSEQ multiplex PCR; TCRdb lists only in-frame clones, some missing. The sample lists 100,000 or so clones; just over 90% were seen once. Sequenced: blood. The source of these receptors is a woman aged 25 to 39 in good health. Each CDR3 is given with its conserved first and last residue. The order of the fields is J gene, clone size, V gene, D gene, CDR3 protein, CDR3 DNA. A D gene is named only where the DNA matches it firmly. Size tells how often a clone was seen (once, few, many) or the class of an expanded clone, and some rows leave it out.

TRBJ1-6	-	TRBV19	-	CASSGNRVSPLHF	TGTGCCAGTAGTGGTAACAGGGTGTCACCCCTCCACTTT
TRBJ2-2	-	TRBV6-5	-	CASSYSGGSTGELFF	TGTGCCAGCAGTTACTCCGGGGGTAGCACCGGGGAGCTGTTTTTT
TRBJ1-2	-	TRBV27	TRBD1	CATRGDRGLSYGYTF	TGTGCCACCAGGGGGGACAGGGGGTTGAGCTATGGCTACACCTTC
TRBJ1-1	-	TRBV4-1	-	CASSQEVTGNTEAFF	TGCGCCAGCAGCCAAGAAGTGACAGGGAACACTGAAGCTTTCTTT
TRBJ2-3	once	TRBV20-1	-	CSALKRDTQYF	TGCAGTGCACTTAAGAGAGATACGCAGTATTTT
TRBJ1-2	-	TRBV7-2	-	CASSARGNYGYTF	TGTGCCAGCAGCGCGAGGGGGAACTATGGCTACACCTTC
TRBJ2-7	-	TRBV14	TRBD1	CASSQFGTGPYEQYF	TGTGCCAGCAGCCAATTCGGGACAGGGCCCTACGAGCAGTACTTC
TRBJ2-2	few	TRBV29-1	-	CSVGGGTPVGTGELFF	TGCAGCGTTGGTGGGGGGACTCCAGTGGGGACCGGGGAGCTGTTTTTT
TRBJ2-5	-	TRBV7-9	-	CASSLGRGPGETQYF	TGTGCCAGCAGCTTGGGCCGGGGCCCGGGAGAGACCCAGTACTTC
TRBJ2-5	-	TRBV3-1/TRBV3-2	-	CASSPMYGALETQYF	TGTGCCAGCAGCCCAATGTATGGGGCTCTGGAGACCCAGTACTTC
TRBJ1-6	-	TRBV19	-	CASIDKINSPLHF	TGTGCCAGTATTGACAAGATAAATTCACCCCTCCACTTT
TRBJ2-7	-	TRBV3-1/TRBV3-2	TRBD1	CASSQRTGVPEQYF	TGTGCCAGCAGCCAAAGGACAGGGGTTCCCGAGCAGTACTTC
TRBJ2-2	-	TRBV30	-	CAWRVVSGELFF	TGTGCCTGGAGGGTAGTCAGCGGGGAGCTGTTTTTT
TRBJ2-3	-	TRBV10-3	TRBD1	CAIRDRGLLGTDTQYF	TGTGCCATCAGAGACAGGGGGCTTTTGGGCACAGATACGCAGTATTTT
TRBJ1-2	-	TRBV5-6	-	CASSLEGLYGYTF	TGTGCCAGCAGCTTGGAGGGCCTCTATGGCTACACCTTC
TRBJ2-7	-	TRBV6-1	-	CASSEGPGVYEQYF	TGTGCCAGCAGTGAAGGTCCAGGGGTCTACGAGCAGTACTTC
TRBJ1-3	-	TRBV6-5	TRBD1	CASSSLGQRNTIYF	TGTGCCAGCAGTTCCCTGGGACAGCGAAACACCATATATTTT
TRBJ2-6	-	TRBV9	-	CASSPHRVGANVLTF	TGTGCCAGCAGCCCCCACAGGGTTGGGGCCAACGTCCTGACTTTC
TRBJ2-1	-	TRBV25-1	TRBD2	CASSAPVVAGAYNEQFF	TGTGCCAGCAGTGCCCCCGTTGTAGCGGGGGCCTACAATGAGCAGTTCTTC
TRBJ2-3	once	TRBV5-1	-	CASSLTTDTQYF	TGCGCCAGCAGCTTGACAACAGATACGCAGTATTTT
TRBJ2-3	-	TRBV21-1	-	CASSKYRGITDTQYF	TGTGCCAGCAGCAAATATAGGGGGATCACAGATACGCAGTATTTT
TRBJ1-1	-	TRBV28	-	CASTLSLLNTEAFF	TGTGCCAGCACACTATCGCTGTTGAACACTGAAGCTTTCTTT